The 6 T cell receptor beta chains listed next were all sequenced from one sample in a study of T cell repertoires in cytomegalovirus infection (dated by TCRdb to the late 2010s). These receptors are not linked to any known antigen. The meaning of the sample's treatment or condition label: in vitro stimulation with specific CMV peptide epitopes to enrich CMV-specific T cells. Sequencing instrument: Illumina HiSeq 1500. The public sequencing data were trimmed at Q25 with fastp and processed into clonotypes with MiXCR by TCRdb, which kept only in-frame beta chains. Under each unique CDR3 protein, matching rows form one entry showing the most common genes and DNA. The sample table records about 330,000 distinct CDR3 sequences; about 35% of these occur just once. Jointly, the top ten make up roughly 14% of the sample. Here the sequenced sample was cultured PBMCs, taken from culture after CMV antigen stimulation. The receptor set was obtained from a human donor in good health (CMV status not recorded). Some clones in this sample may be carry-over from other donors' samples.

V is TRBV9 and J is TRBJ2-5; possibly TRBD1 for D (5 bases). Germline V gene sequence: CDR1 SGDLS, CDR2 YYNGEE. This CDR3 comprises 13 residues. The V end was cut by 3 bases, the J end by 0 bases, with 6 bases between. The CDR3 sequence is CASSEGYQETQYF. CDR3 nucleotides: TGTGCCAGCAGCGAGGGGTACCAAGAGACCCAGTACTTC.

V and J are TRBV6-2 or TRBV6-3 and TRBJ2-3, with TRBD2 identical over 7 bases. This CDR3 contains 17 residues. After removal of 2 bases from V and 5 bases from J, the junction contained 13 bases not matched to a gene. Germline-derived CDR1 and CDR2 are MNHEY and SVGEGT. The CDR3 loop reads CASSYLLRGSVQDTQYF. The CDR3 nucleotides read TGTGCCAGCAGTTACCTTCTTCGCGGGAGCGTACAAGATACGCAGTATTTT.

The chain couples TRBV7-2 to TRBJ2-2, with TRBD2 as a possible D gene (6 bases). Germline loops: CDR1 SGHTA, CDR2 FQGNSA. The CDR3 length is 15 residues. Deletions cut 2 bases from V and 5 bases from J, with 12 bases between. The CDR3 loop reads CASSLNSGGTGELFF. The CDR3 DNA is TGTGCCAGCAGCTTAAATTCAGGAGGGACCGGGGAGCTGTTTTTT.

This clonotype has a handful of counts. The V and J genes are TRBV27 and TRBJ2-4, with D unclear. CDR1 is MNHEY and CDR2 is SMNVEV in the germline V gene (reference sequence). The CDR3 is 16 amino acids. V lost 4 bases and J 2 bases, leaving 15 bases between the germline ends. The CDR3 nucleotides read TGTGCCAGCAGTTCTACCCGCCAAAAGACCAAAAACATTCAGTACTTC. It specifies CASSSTRQKTKNIQYF.

The table lists this clonotype with a few counts. The chain is built from TRBV7-7 and TRBJ1-5; 9 nucleotides line up with TRBD1. Trimming cost V 2 bases and J 3 bases; bases outside gene matches: 8. Germline CDR1 and CDR2: SSHAT and FNYEAQ (reference sequence). This CDR3 region has 17 residues. CDR3 in DNA: TGTGCCAGCAGCTTAAGATACCGGGACAGGGTCAATCAGCCCCAGCATTTT. Translating gives CASSLRYRDRVNQPQHF.

The rearrangement uses TRBV14 and TRBJ2-1; no definite D call. V gave up 4 bases and J gave up 5 bases, with 12 bases separating them. Germline values: CDR1 SGHDN, CDR2 FVKESK. The CDR3 is 14 amino acids. CDR3 DNA: TGTGCCAGCAGCCGCGGCGCAGGCCACAATGAGCAGTTCTTC. Translation gives CASSRGAGHNEQFF.